The 12 T cell receptor beta chains below were found in one sample sequenced in a study of T cell responses to AZD1222 COVID-19 vaccine. Using immunoSEQ multiplex PCR, the repertoire was profiled, and TCRdb retains in-frame clones only, with some absent. The sample holds about 140,000 clones, less than 95% seen once. Sample: peripheral blood, taken on day 0 of AZD1222 vaccination. All receptors derive from an adult in good health.

The chain has TRBV11-3 and TRBJ2-7; 12 nucleotides agree with TRBD2. With 5 bases clipped from V and 3 bases from J, the junction kept 8 bases outside the gene matches. The germline CDR1 and CDR2 sequences are SGHNT and YENEEA. CDR3 length equals 16 residues. The CDR3 nucleotides read TGTGCCAGCAGCCCCCCGACTAGCGGGAGTGACTACGAGCAGTACTTC. Translating it yields CASSPPTSGSDYEQYF.

The chain links TRBV14 to TRBJ2-1; D assignment may be TRBD1 or TRBD2 (5 bases each). The CDR3 loop spans 13 amino acids. V lost 0 bases to trimming and J lost 14 bases, with 14 bases between them. CDR1 and CDR2 (germline): SGHDN, FVKESK. In DNA form, the CDR3 reads TGTGCCAGCAGCCAAGAAACCGGGACCCCAAAGTTCTTC. Protein sequence: CASSQETGTPKFF.

This clone appeared a single time. The V and J genes are TRBV7-2 and TRBJ2-1, with D possibly matching TRBD2 (5 bases). The germline gives CDR1 SGHTA, CDR2 FQGNSA. V was pared by 4 bases and J by 7 bases, with 17 bases between. CDR3 size: 15 residues. CDR3 loop: CASSSLDRNSNEQFF. CDR3 DNA sequence: TGTGCCAGCAGCTCACTAGACCGGAATTCAAATGAGCAGTTCTTC.

V and J are TRBV28 and TRBJ1-1; no clear D gene. The CDR3 runs to 15 residues. The V end lost 5 bases, the J end lost 6 bases, and 19 bases lay between the germline ends. The germline gives CDR1 MDHEN, CDR2 SYDVKM. This chain's CDR3 is CASSTFPGNTPEAFF. In DNA form, the CDR3 reads TGTGCCAGCAGTACCTTTCCCGGGAATACCCCTGAAGCTTTCTTT.

CDR3 amino acids: CASSFGQFYEQYF. In DNA, the CDR3 is TGTGCCAGCAGCTTCGGACAGTTTTACGAGCAGTACTTC. V and J are TRBV5-6 and TRBJ2-7, with a possible D match to TRBD1 (6 bases). The CDR3 sequence is 13 residues long. Deletions cut 2 bases from V and 4 bases from J, with 10 bases between. Germline V lookup: CDR1 SGHDT, CDR2 YYEEEE.

V is TRBV5-5 and J is TRBJ2-7, with D tentatively TRBD2 (6 bases). The CDR3 is 13 amino acids. With 1 base removed from V and 6 bases from J, the gap between germline ends came to 11 bases. The germline gives CDR1 SGHKS, CDR2 YYEKEE (reference sequence). For the CDR3, the DNA is TGTGCCAGCAGCTTGCCAGGGAGGCGCGAGCAGTACTTC. Residues: CASSLPGRREQYF.

CDR3 DNA: TGTGCCAGCAGCGGACTAGCGGGGGAATACAATGAGCAGTTCTTC. Residues: CASSGLAGEYNEQFF. This chain joins TRBV2 and TRBJ2-1; 13 bases agree with TRBD2. The CDR3 extends over 15 amino acids. The junction had 3 bases not matched to a gene; V was cut back by 6 bases and J by 4 bases. Germline V gene lookup returns CDR1 SNHLY and CDR2 FYNNEI.

This sequence joins TRBV4-2 and TRBJ1-2; maybe TRBD1 (6 bases). The CDR3 covers 16 residues. V gave up 1 base and J gave up 2 bases, with 14 bases separating them. CDR1 is LGHNA and CDR2 is YNFKEQ in the germline V gene. This CDR3 reads CASSQAPGQGNYGYTF. The CDR3 nucleotides are TGTGCCAGCAGCCAAGCCCCGGGCCAGGGGAACTATGGCTACACCTTC.

This chain connects TRBV3-1 (or the pseudogene TRBV3-2) to TRBJ2-5, with 7 bases identical to TRBD2. V lost 4 bases, J lost 3 bases, and 8 bases stayed unmatched. Germline values: CDR1 LGHDT, CDR2 YNNKEL (reference sequence). The CDR3 is 15 amino acids. Here the CDR3 DNA reads TGTGCCAGCAGCCCCCGGGGTGCGGGAGAAGAGACCCAGTACTTC. Translation: CASSPRGAGEETQYF.

The count of this clone is one. Here the CDR3 reads CASSAPGQGKDTQYF. The CDR3 coding sequence is TGTGCCAGCAGTGCGCCCGGACAGGGAAAAGATACGCAGTATTTT. The chain recombines TRBV28 with TRBJ2-3, with 8 nucleotides matching TRBD1. V was pared by 5 bases and J by 5 bases, with 9 bases of the junction left unmatched. CDR3 length equals 15 residues. CDR1 and CDR2 (germline): MDHEN, SYDVKM.

The chain recombines TRBV5-1 with TRBJ1-1; D gene unclear. CDR3 length: 13 residues. From germline, CDR1 is SGHRS and CDR2 YFSETQ. V was cut by 0 bases and J by 6 bases, with 9 bases left in between. In DNA form, the CDR3 reads TGCGCCAGCAGCTTGGAGGTTATTTCTGAAGCTTTCTTT. It codes for CASSLEVISEAFF.

The chain employs TRBV5-1 and TRBJ1-4; D not resolved. V lost 0 bases and J lost 2, with 8 bases in between. Germline V lookup: CDR1 SGHRS, CDR2 YFSETQ. The CDR3 totals 15 residues. This CDR3 reads CASSLGGNTNEKLFF. CDR3 DNA: TGCGCCAGCAGCTTGGGAGGGAACACTAATGAAAAACTGTTTTTT.